This T cell receptor (beta chain) was obtained from a study of response to subunit inactivated influenza vaccine. The study's findings and limits: New T cells are recruited in small numbers by each seasonal influenza vaccination, according to the authors' suggestion.

Comment on this clonotype: The antigen is undetermined.

V lost 7 bases and J 0 bases, leaving 7 bases between the germline ends. Germline CDR1 MNHEY, CDR2 SMNVEV (reference sequence). The length of the CDR3 is 14 residues. TCRdb re-derived calls from the RT-PCR reads in MiXCR, one entry per CDR3 protein. Altogether 150,000 to 200,000 distinct CDR3 sequences are present, approximately 12% being singletons, with the ten largest covering 25% to 35%. The same data also went into a second study, on T cells expressing NK-cell markers. As that report states: Scientists made TCR beta cDNA using 5'RACE template switching with UMIs. Seven of the eight sequenced donors were classified as HCMV-seropositive, and one was classified as seronegative. The authors applied an anti-gamma-delta TCR antibody in several experiments, and it restricted sorting to alpha-beta TCR T cells. Where several donors were concerned, these clonotypes also led the CD3+CD56-NKG2C+ fraction.

The gene calls are TRBV27 and TRBJ2-6; D remains unclear. The sample was CD8+ T cells sorted from PBMCs, taken 12 days after vaccination. The sequence came from a man aged 45 to 65 who received an inactivated influenza vaccine. CDR3 sequence reads: CASKVFSGANVLTF. The CDR3 DNA sequence: TGTGCCAGCAAGGTTTTCTCTGGGGCCAACGTCCTGACTTTC.